These 25 T cell receptor beta chains came from one sample sequenced in a study of T cell responses to AZD1222 COVID-19 vaccine. Only in-frame clones appear in the TCRdb table, and some are missing; sequencing was by immunoSEQ multiplex PCR. Of 100,000 or so clones in the sample, less than 90% were seen once. The input for sequencing was peripheral blood, taken on day 0 of AZD1222 vaccination. These receptors originate from an adult in good health.

The count of this clone is one. The chain carries TRBV5-5 and TRBJ1-1, with D hard to call. The CDR3 covers 13 residues. Germline CDR1 and CDR2: SGHKS and YYEKEE (reference sequence). V was trimmed by 1 base and J by 6 bases, leaving 10 bases between them. CDR3 nucleotides: TGTGCCAGCAGCTTGAATGGTATGGCTGAAGCTTTCTTT. It specifies CASSLNGMAEAFF.

This chain joins TRBV11-2 and TRBJ1-2; D possibly corresponds to TRBD1 (6 bases). V lost 3 bases and J lost 4, with 15 bases in between. CDR1 is SGHAT, CDR2 FQNNGV, per germline. CDR3 size: 15 residues. The CDR3 sequence is CASSFEPQGSYGYTF. Here the CDR3 DNA reads TGTGCCAGCAGCTTCGAGCCTCAGGGGAGCTATGGCTACACCTTC.

The chain carries TRBV10-3 and TRBJ2-1; D may be TRBD2 (6 bases). This CDR3 contains 15 residues. CDR1 ENHRY and CDR2 SYGVKD come from the germline V gene. V was pared by 7 bases and J by 2 bases, with 15 bases between. The CDR3 DNA is TGTGCCATCACGGGACTGAATGGAACCTACAATGAGCAGTTCTTC. It is translated as CAITGLNGTYNEQFF.

The gene calls are TRBV12-2 and TRBJ2-1. TRBV12-2 is a listed pseudogene. This CDR3 has 17 residues. The CDR3 sequence is CASRLIAPGIPYNEQFF. As DNA, the CDR3 is TGTGCAAGTCGCTTAATAGCCCCTGGGATTCCCTACAATGAGCAGTTCTTC.

The V gene is TRBV7-2, the J gene TRBJ2-5; no clear D gene. This CDR3 comprises 12 residues. V was trimmed by 5 bases and J by 5 bases, leaving 9 bases between them. Germline V gene data show CDR1 as SGHTA and CDR2 as FQGNSA. Here the CDR3 DNA reads TGTGCCAGCAGCCAAAAAAGGGAGACCCAGTACTTC. It translates to CASSQKRETQYF.

The chain recombines TRBV11-2 with TRBJ1-2; 9 bases are a match to TRBD1. The J segment lost 4 bases and the V segment lost 5 bases, leaving 2 bases of the junction unmatched. CDR1 and CDR2 (germline): SGHAT, FQNNGV. The CDR3 runs to 13 residues. CDR3 DNA: TGTGCCAGCAGCCCGGGACAGGGCTATGGCTACACCTTC. It is translated as CASSPGQGYGYTF. Complete variable domain (other parts from reference TRBV11-2 and TRBJ1-2): EAGVAQSPRYKIIEKRQSVAFWCNPISGHATLYWYQQILGQGPKLLIQFQNNGVVDDSQLPKDRFSAERLKGVDSTLKIQPAKLEDSAVYLCASSPGQGYGYTFGSGTRLTVV.

The chain employs TRBV4-1 and TRBJ1-2; no firm D call. Per the germline V gene, CDR1 is MGHRA and CDR2 is YSYEKL. Between the trimmed V and J ends, which lost 1 base and 5 bases, there was a span of 11 bases. CDR3 size: 14 residues. CDR3 protein: CASSQAYTAYGYTF. The CDR3 DNA reads TGCGCCAGCAGCCAAGCGTATACAGCGTATGGCTACACCTTC.

The V and J genes are TRBV10-3 and TRBJ2-2, with 8 bases identical to TRBD2. The CDR3 runs 15 residues. Germline V gene data show CDR1 as ENHRY and CDR2 as SYGVKD. The J segment lost 5 bases and the V segment lost 8 bases, leaving 10 bases of the junction unmatched. The CDR3 nucleotides read TGTGCCATCGAGGCGACGGGACTAGTGACCGGGGAGCTGTTTTTT. Protein product: CAIEATGLVTGELFF.

The V gene is TRBV10-3, the J gene TRBJ1-5, with 10 bases aligning to TRBD1. The CDR3 length is 14 residues. Germline V gene sequence: CDR1 ENHRY, CDR2 SYGVKD. V lost 5 bases, J lost 6 bases, and 4 bases stayed unmatched. CDR3 nucleotides: TGTGCCATCAGTACGGGACAGGGGAGTCAGCCCCAGCATTTT. Residues: CAISTGQGSQPQHF.

The rearrangement uses TRBV7-2 and TRBJ1-5, with TRBD1 as a possible D gene (5 bases). Germline values: CDR1 SGHTA, CDR2 FQGNSA. The CDR3 extends over 15 amino acids. Deletions cut 5 bases from V and 5 bases from J, with 16 bases between. The CDR3 DNA is TGTGCCAGCAGCCGGACCTCAGGGAGCCATCAGCCCCAGCATTTT. Translated, it gives CASSRTSGSHQPQHF.

The V and J genes are TRBV9 and TRBJ2-2; D not certain. Trimming took off 0 bases at V and 3 bases at J, with 9 bases between the two ends. There are 15 residues in the CDR3. The germline CDR1 and CDR2 sequences are SGDLS and YYNGEE. CDR3 sequence: CASSVGHSDTGELFF. CDR3 coding DNA: TGTGCCAGCAGCGTAGGTCATTCGGACACCGGGGAGCTGTTTTTT. Using reference TRBV9 and TRBJ2-2 for the parts outside the CDR3, the full variable domain is DSGVTQTPKHLITATGQRVTLRCSPRSGDLSVYWYQQSLDQGLQFLIQYYNGEERAKGNILERFSAQQFPDLHSELNLSSLELGDSALYFCASSVGHSDTGELFFGEGSRLTVL.

The chain employs TRBV6-4 and TRBJ1-2, with 8 nucleotides matching TRBD1. Germline V gives CDR1 MRHNA, CDR2 SNTAGT. The V and J ends lost 3 bases and 1 base, in that order; junction bases with no gene match: 4. This CDR3 is 15 amino acids long. The CDR3 loop reads CASSETGEYNYGYTF. The DNA for the CDR3 is TGTGCCAGCAGTGAGACAGGGGAGTATAACTATGGCTACACCTTC.

The chain uses TRBV18 and TRBJ1-6; the D gene is possibly TRBD1 (6 bases). CDR1 KGHSH and CDR2 LQKENI come from the germline V gene. V was clipped by 6 bases and J by 3 bases, with 15 bases between them. The CDR3 is 16 amino acids. CDR3 residues: CASSHEQGDYNSPLHF. CDR3 coding DNA: TGTGCCAGCTCTCATGAACAGGGAGACTATAATTCACCCCTCCACTTT.

The V and J genes are TRBV19 and TRBJ1-1; unclear D gene. This CDR3 has 15 residues. V was trimmed by 5 bases and J by 4 bases, leaving 17 bases between them. CDR1 and CDR2 from the germline V gene are LNHDA and SQIVND (reference sequence). This CDR3 reads CASSPPPRLTTEAFF. The CDR3 DNA sequence: TGTGCCAGTAGTCCTCCACCCAGGTTAACCACTGAAGCTTTCTTT.

This rearrangement joins TRBV7-2 to TRBJ2-5; 7 bases align to TRBD2. After removal of 4 bases from V and 2 bases from J, the junction contained 7 bases not matched to a gene. The CDR3 contains 15 residues. The germline gives CDR1 SGHTA, CDR2 FQGNSA. The CDR3 is CASSSAGASQETQYF. The CDR3 coding sequence is TGTGCCAGCAGCTCGGCGGGAGCTTCTCAAGAGACCCAGTACTTC.

This sequence joins TRBV10-2 and TRBJ2-7, with D perhaps being TRBD1 or TRBD2 (5 bases each). Trimming removed 7 bases from V and 1 base from J, with 14 bases in between. CDR1 is WSHSY, CDR2 SAAADI, per germline. The CDR3 has 14 residues. Here the CDR3 DNA reads TGCGCCAGCACCTCCGGGACCGCATCCTACGAGCAGTACGTC. Its translation is CASTSGTASYEQYV.

The rearrangement joins TRBV30 to TRBJ1-6; D is undetermined. Germline V CDR1 and CDR2: GTSNPN, SVGIG (reference sequence). The V and J ends lost 8 bases and 0 bases respectively, with 14 bases between them. This CDR3 has 15 amino acids. The CDR3 sequence: CAQQGSHSYNSPLHF. For the CDR3, the DNA is TGTGCCCAACAAGGTTCACACTCCTATAATTCACCCCTCCACTTT. Full variable domain (missing parts from reference TRBV30 and TRBJ1-6): SQTIHQWPATLVQPVGSPLSLECTVEGTSNPNLYWYRQAAGRGLQLLFYSVGIGQISSEVPQNLSASRPQDRQFILSSKKLLLSDSGFYLCAQQGSHSYNSPLHFGNGTRLTVT.

This clone was detected only once. The chain employs TRBV4-2 and TRBJ2-5, with 10 bases fitting TRBD2. The germline V gene has CDR1 LGHNA and CDR2 YNFKEQ. The CDR3 is 20 residues long. J was trimmed by 3 bases and V by 1 base; bases with no gene match: 17. CDR3 in amino acids: CASSQALRTSLAGAEETQYF. CDR3 nucleotide sequence: TGTGCCAGCAGCCAAGCCCTTAGGACTTCGCTAGCGGGGGCCGAAGAGACCCAGTACTTC.

The rearrangement uses TRBV7-8 and TRBJ2-6; 9 positions agree with TRBD2. CDR3 size: 15 residues. The germline V gene has CDR1 SGHVS and CDR2 FQNEAQ. The V segment lost 8 bases and the J segment 2 bases; nucleotides outside the gene matches: 4. The CDR3 here is CASGGGAAGANVLTF. For the CDR3, the DNA is TGTGCCAGCGGCGGGGGGGCCGCTGGGGCCAACGTCCTGACTTTC.

For the CDR3, the DNA is TGTGCCAGCAGCGTAGGGACTAGCGGGAACACCGGGGAGCTGTTTTTT. This codes for CASSVGTSGNTGELFF. This chain uses TRBV9 with TRBJ2-2; TRBD2 matches 10 bases. Unmatched junction bases numbered 0, after V lost 0 bases and J lost 1 base. This CDR3 region has 16 residues. Germline values: CDR1 SGDLS, CDR2 YYNGEE.

The chain combines TRBV6-5 with TRBJ1-1, with a weak D call TRBD1 (6 bases). The V gene lost 0 bases and the J gene lost 11 bases, with 10 bases spanning the gap. The CDR3 is 12 amino acids. Germline CDR1 and CDR2: MNHEY and SVGAGI. This CDR3 is CASSYSEGEAFF. The DNA of the CDR3 is TGTGCCAGCAGTTACTCGGAGGGGGAGGCTTTCTTT.

This clone was found a few times. This chain links TRBV24-1 with TRBJ2-1, with D unclear. Trimming cost V 1 base and J 9 bases, with 21 bases left between them. The CDR3 totals 17 residues. Germline CDR1 KGHDR, CDR2 SFDVKD. The chain's CDR3 is CATSDFEPPAAFGEQFF. CDR3 DNA sequence: TGTGCCACCAGTGATTTTGAGCCACCGGCCGCGTTTGGTGAGCAGTTCTTC.

This clone came up once. The V call is TRBV7-3, the J call TRBJ2-1; the D gene is possibly TRBD2 (5 bases). The length of the CDR3 is 14 residues. Trimming removed 2 bases at V and 5 bases at J, with 10 bases between. CDR1 and CDR2 (germline): SGHTA, FQGTGA. In DNA form, the CDR3 reads TGTGCCAGCAGCTTATCTAGCCAGAACAATGAGCAGTTCTTC. Its translation: CASSLSSQNNEQFF.

V and J are TRBV6-2 or TRBV6-3 and TRBJ1-2; D gene uncertain. Germline lookup yields CDR1 MNHEY and CDR2 SVGEGT. There are 17 residues in the CDR3. Trimming cost V 5 bases and J 8 bases, with 27 bases left between them. For the CDR3, the DNA is TGTGCCAGCAGTCCCGGGAGCCAGCAGGCCGACGCGAGGGGCTACACCTTC. Protein product: CASSPGSQQADARGYTF.

The chain carries TRBV4-3 and TRBJ2-2, with 9 bases lining up with TRBD2. Germline V gene data show CDR1 as LGHNA and CDR2 as YSLEER. V shed 6 bases, J shed 0 bases, and the junction held 11 bases outside the gene matches. The length of the CDR3 is 18 residues. The CDR3, as DNA: TGCGCCAGCAGATCCCACGGTAGCGGGAGACCGAACACCGGGGAGCTGTTTTTT. Translating gives CASRSHGSGRPNTGELFF.